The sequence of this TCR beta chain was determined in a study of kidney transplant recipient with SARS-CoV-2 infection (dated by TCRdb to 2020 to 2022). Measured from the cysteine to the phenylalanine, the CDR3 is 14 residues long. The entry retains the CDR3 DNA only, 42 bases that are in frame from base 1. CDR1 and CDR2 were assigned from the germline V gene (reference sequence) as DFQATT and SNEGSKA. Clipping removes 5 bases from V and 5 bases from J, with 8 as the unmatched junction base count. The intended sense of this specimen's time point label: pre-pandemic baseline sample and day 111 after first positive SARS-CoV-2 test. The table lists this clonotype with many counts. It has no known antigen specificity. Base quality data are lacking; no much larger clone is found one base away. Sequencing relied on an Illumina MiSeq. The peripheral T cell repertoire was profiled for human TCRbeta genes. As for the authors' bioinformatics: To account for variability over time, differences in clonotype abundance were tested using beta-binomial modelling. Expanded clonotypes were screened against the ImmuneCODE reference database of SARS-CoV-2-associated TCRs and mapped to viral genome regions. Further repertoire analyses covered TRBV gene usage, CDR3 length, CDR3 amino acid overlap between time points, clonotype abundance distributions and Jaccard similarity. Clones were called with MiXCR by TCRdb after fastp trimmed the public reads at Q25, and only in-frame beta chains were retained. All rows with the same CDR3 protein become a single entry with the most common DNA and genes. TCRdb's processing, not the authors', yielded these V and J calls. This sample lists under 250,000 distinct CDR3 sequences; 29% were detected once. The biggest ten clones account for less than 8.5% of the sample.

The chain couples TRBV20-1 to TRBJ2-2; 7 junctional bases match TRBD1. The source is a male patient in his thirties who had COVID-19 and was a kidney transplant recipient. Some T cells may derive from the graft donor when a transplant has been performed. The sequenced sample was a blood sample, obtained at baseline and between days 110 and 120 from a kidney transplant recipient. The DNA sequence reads TGCAGTGCTCAGAAGGGGGCGGAGACCGGGGAGCTGTTTTTT. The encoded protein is CSAQKGAETGELFF.